A single sample is the source of the 30 T cell receptor beta chains below, sequenced in a study of early T cells in non-severe SARS-CoV-2 infection. From the 5' RACE reads, TCRdb called clonotypes with MiXCR, one entry per CDR3 protein. The table lists under 60,000 distinct CDR3 sequences, 8.5% to 10% of them singletons. The sample here was whole blood, taken at baseline. These receptors were taken from an adult who was a healthcare worker with PCR-confirmed SARS-CoV-2 infection or an uninfected control (not recorded which).

This clonotype was seen a handful of times. The chain couples TRBV6-1 to TRBJ2-7; D not certain. CDR1 and CDR2 (germline): MNHNS, SASEGT. The CDR3 length is 12 residues. V lost 6 bases, J lost 6 bases, and 12 bases lay in between. CDR3 sequence: CASRPKRGEQYF. The CDR3 DNA is TGTGCCAGCAGACCAAAGAGAGGCGAGCAGTACTTC.

This clonotype was seen only a few times. This rearrangement joins TRBV5-8 to TRBJ1-6; D is perhaps TRBD1 (6 bases). Deletions cut 4 bases from V and 5 bases from J, with 16 bases between. The germline CDR1 and CDR2 sequences are SGHTS and YDEGEE. The length of the CDR3 is 16 residues. The CDR3 protein is CASSPDRGMHNSPLHF. CDR3 bases: TGTGCCAGCAGCCCGGACAGAGGGATGCATAATTCACCCCTCCACTTT.

This clonotype was seen repeatedly, ten times or more. The V call is TRBV6-6, the J call TRBJ1-5, with D perhaps matching TRBD1 (5 bases). The germline V and J ends were trimmed by 5 bases and 5 bases, with 16 bases remaining between them. CDR1 and CDR2 from the germline V gene are MNHNY and SVGAGI (reference sequence). This CDR3 has 15 residues. The CDR3 protein is CASSPGPERYQPQHF. The CDR3 nucleotides read TGTGCCAGCAGTCCGGGGCCGGAGAGGTATCAGCCCCAGCATTTT.

This clonotype was seen ten or more times. The chain recombines TRBV18 with TRBJ2-1; D not resolved. The germline V and J ends were trimmed by 0 bases and 9 bases, with 9 bases remaining between them. There are 13 residues in the CDR3. Germline V gives CDR1 KGHSH, CDR2 LQKENI. The CDR3 DNA is TGTGCCAGCTCACCACCGGTGGGGTCTGAGCAGTTCTTC. This translates into CASSPPVGSEQFF.

The DNA for the CDR3 is TGTGCCAGCAGCTTGGTATTGGCTTCGGTTTCCCAAGAGACCCAGTACTTC. It specifies CASSLVLASVSQETQYF. The V gene is TRBV5-6, the J gene TRBJ2-5; D remains ambiguous. With 0 bases removed from V and 1 base from J, the gap between germline ends came to 16 bases. Per the germline V gene, CDR1 is SGHDT and CDR2 is YYEEEE. The CDR3 contains 17 residues. Full variable domain (missing parts from reference TRBV5-6 and TRBJ2-5): DAGVTQSPTHLIKTRGQQVTLRCSPKSGHDTVSWYQQALGQGPQFIFQYYEEEERQRGNFPDRFSGHQFPNYSSELNVNALLLGDSALYLCASSLVLASVSQETQYFGPGTRLLVL.

This clonotype was seen repeatedly, ten times or more. The chain carries TRBV7-9 and TRBJ2-1, with D unresolved. The CDR3 extends over 14 amino acids. Germline CDR1 SEHNR, CDR2 FQNEAQ (reference sequence). Trimming removed 3 bases at V and 0 bases at J, with 6 bases between. CDR3 bases: TGTGCCAGCAGCTTGACGAGCTCCTACAATGAGCAGTTCTTC. Its translation is CASSLTSSYNEQFF.

This clonotype was counted between two and nine times. The V gene is TRBV5-1, the J gene TRBJ1-1; no clear D gene. Trimming cost V 0 bases and J 7 bases, with 13 bases left between them. This CDR3 spans 14 amino acids. Germline V lookup: CDR1 SGHRS, CDR2 YFSETQ. CDR3 region: CASSLELRTSEAFF. DNA for the CDR3: TGCGCCAGCAGCTTGGAGCTCCGAACAAGTGAAGCTTTCTTT.

In its sample, this clonotype was seen many times. The chain combines TRBV12-3 or TRBV12-4 with TRBJ2-7; unclear D gene. Trimming cost V 3 bases and J 6 bases, with 15 bases left between them. The CDR3 length is 14 residues. CDR3: CASSFGIGQPEQYF. As DNA, the CDR3 is TGTGCCAGCAGTTTCGGCATTGGCCAACCCGAGCAGTACTTC.

This clonotype was observed a handful of times. This sequence joins TRBV5-6 and TRBJ2-7, with 7 nucleotides matching TRBD1. V trimming: 4 bases; J trimming: 5 bases; junction bases outside the gene matches: 6. From germline, CDR1 is SGHDT and CDR2 YYEEEE. The CDR3 is 13 residues long. The CDR3 loop reads CASSADRAHEQYF. DNA for the CDR3: TGTGCCAGCAGCGCTGACAGGGCCCACGAGCAGTACTTC.

The chain uses TRBV7-9 and TRBJ1-5; D gene uncertain. The length of the CDR3 is 13 residues. Germline-derived CDR1 and CDR2 are SEHNR and FQNEAQ (reference sequence). Trimming cost V 2 bases and J 5 bases, with 7 bases left between them. DNA for the CDR3: TGTGCCAGCAGCTTAAATGAGGATCAGCCCCAGCATTTT. It codes for CASSLNEDQPQHF.

The chain couples TRBV4-2 to TRBJ1-2, with D uncertain. The V end lost 0 bases, the J end lost 4 bases, and 12 bases lay between the germline ends. CDR3 size: 15 residues. CDR1 and CDR2 from the germline V gene are LGHNA and YNFKEQ. CDR3 sequence: CASSQEWTVAYGYTF. For the CDR3, the DNA is TGTGCCAGCAGCCAAGAGTGGACCGTAGCCTATGGCTACACCTTC.

This clonotype came up many times. This rearrangement joins TRBV5-6 to TRBJ1-6, with a tentative D call TRBD1 (6 bases). The CDR3 extends over 16 amino acids. The V gene's germline CDR1 is SGHDT and CDR2 YYEEEE. The germline V and J ends were trimmed by 1 base and 6 bases, with 14 bases remaining between them. The CDR3 sequence: CASSLTQGVSNSPLHF. Written as DNA, the CDR3 is TGTGCCAGCAGCTTGACACAGGGCGTATCTAATTCACCCCTCCACTTT.

This clonotype turned up a few times. The chain carries TRBV10-3 and TRBJ1-1; the match to TRBD1 covers 10 bases. V dropped 6 bases and J dropped 4; count of bases not matched to a gene: 5. This CDR3 is 14 amino acids long. Germline V lookup: CDR1 ENHRY, CDR2 SYGVKD. CDR3: CAIRGTGEATEAFF. The CDR3 DNA sequence: TGTGCCATCAGGGGGACAGGGGAGGCCACTGAAGCTTTCTTT.

Ten or more counts support this clonotype. The chain combines TRBV6-6 with TRBJ1-1, with D perhaps matching TRBD1 (6 bases). This CDR3 spans 15 amino acids. CDR1 is MNHNY, CDR2 SVGAGI, per germline (reference sequence). Trimming cost V 2 bases and J 2 bases, with 12 bases left between them. DNA of the CDR3: TGTGCCAGCAGTTACGGCGACAGGAAAAACACTGAAGCTTTCTTT. As protein: CASSYGDRKNTEAFF.

The chain carries TRBV27 and TRBJ2-5; D could derive from TRBD1 or TRBD2 (5 bases each). This CDR3 region has 14 residues. Trimming removed 3 bases from V and 7 bases from J, with 15 bases in between. The germline CDR1 and CDR2 sequences are MNHEY and SMNVEV (reference sequence). CDR3 protein: CASSLTGTPRTQYF. CDR3 coding DNA: TGTGCCAGCAGTTTGACGGGGACGCCTAGGACCCAGTACTTC.

This clonotype appeared many times. This chain joins TRBV19 and TRBJ2-1, with D possibly TRBD1 on 5 matching bases. CDR1 is LNHDA and CDR2 is SQIVND in the germline V gene (reference sequence). The CDR3 spans 13 residues. The V and J ends lost 4 bases and 12 bases respectively, with 16 bases between them. The CDR3 DNA reads TGTGCCAGTAGTACTTTACAGGCCCCGCCGCAGTTCTTC. Its protein product is CASSTLQAPPQFF.

The rearrangement uses TRBV6-5 and TRBJ1-1; 7 bases line up with TRBD1. The germline V gene encodes CDR1 MNHEY and CDR2 SVGAGI. The CDR3 loop spans 15 amino acids. Losses at the gene ends were 4 bases for V and 2 bases for J; bases not matched to a gene: 7. CDR3 residues: CASSSAGGPNTEAFF. CDR3 DNA: TGTGCCAGCAGTTCCGCAGGGGGACCCAACACTGAAGCTTTCTTT.

This clonotype has at least ten counts. The chain uses TRBV7-9 and TRBJ2-5; D call uncertain. Per germline, CDR1 SEHNR and CDR2 FQNEAQ (reference sequence). The CDR3 sequence is 15 residues long. V lost 2 bases and J lost 3, with 13 bases in between. The CDR3 DNA reads as TGTGCCAGCAGCTTAATAGGGCAGCAGAAAGAGACCCAGTACTTC. This codes for CASSLIGQQKETQYF. Using reference TRBV7-9 and TRBJ2-5 for the parts outside the CDR3, the full variable domain is DTGVSQNPRHKITKRGQNVTFRCDPISEHNRLYWYRQTLGQGPEFLTYFQNEAQLEKSRLLSDRFSAERPKGSFSTLEIQRTEQGDSAMYLCASSLIGQQKETQYFGPGTRLLVL.

V and J are TRBV19 and TRBJ2-5; D is possibly TRBD1 (7 bases). V lost 3 bases, J lost 2 bases, and 10 bases lay in between. The germline CDR1 and CDR2 sequences are LNHDA and SQIVND (reference sequence). The CDR3 runs to 14 residues. The CDR3 DNA is TGTGCCAGTAGTATGGGGGGACAGCAAGAGACCCAGTACTTC. It translates to CASSMGGQQETQYF. The variable domain in full, completed from reference TRBV19 and TRBJ2-5, reads DGGITQSPKYLFRKEGQNVTLSCEQNLNHDAMYWYRQDPGQGLRLIYYSQIVNDFQKGDIAEGYSVSREKKESFPLTVTSAQKNPTAFYLCASSMGGQQETQYFGPGTRLLVL.

This clonotype was recorded many times. The chain links TRBV7-8 to TRBJ1-5; D ambiguous. In germline, CDR1 is SGHVS, CDR2 FQNEAQ. CDR3 length: 14 residues. Trimming pared 2 bases from V and 3 bases from J, leaving 8 bases between. The CDR3 reads CASSLRNFNQPQHF. CDR3 bases: TGTGCCAGCAGCTTACGGAATTTCAATCAGCCCCAGCATTTT. The full variable domain, its missing parts supplied by reference TRBV7-8 and TRBJ1-5, is GAGVSQSPRYKVAKRGQDVALRCDPISGHVSLFWYQQALGQGPEFLTYFQNEAQLDKSGLPSDRFFAERPEGSVSTLKIQRTQQEDSAVYLCASSLRNFNQPQHFGDGTRLSIL.

This clonotype was seen a few times. This chain links TRBV18 with TRBJ1-5; D is unclear. Germline V lookup: CDR1 KGHSH, CDR2 LQKENI. The CDR3 length is 15 residues. The V end was cut by 2 bases, the J end by 0 bases, with 8 bases between. CDR3 sequence reads: CASSPDDYSNQPQHF. The CDR3 DNA follows: TGTGCCAGCTCACCAGACGACTATAGCAATCAGCCCCAGCATTTT.

In this sample, this clonotype turned up a few times. J is TRBJ2-2 and V is TRBV7-8, with D possibly matching TRBD2 (5 bases). This CDR3 has 15 amino acids. Germline CDR1 is SGHVS and CDR2 is FQNEAQ. The V end was cut by 5 bases, the J end by 5 bases, with 15 bases between. For the CDR3, the DNA is TGTGCCAGCAGCCCCCCTCGGTGGAGGACCGGGGAGCTGTTTTTT. This gives the protein CASSPPRWRTGELFF. The full variable domain, rest sourced from reference TRBV7-8 and TRBJ2-2, is GAGVSQSPRYKVAKRGQDVALRCDPISGHVSLFWYQQALGQGPEFLTYFQNEAQLDKSGLPSDRFFAERPEGSVSTLKIQRTQQEDSAVYLCASSPPRWRTGELFFGEGSRLTVL.

This clonotype was observed at least ten times. This chain uses TRBV6-5 with TRBJ1-2; D perhaps matches TRBD1 (6 bases). Germline V CDR1 and CDR2: MNHEY, SVGAGI. The ends were cut back, 2 bases at V and 7 bases at J, with 11 bases in the middle. The CDR3 totals 13 residues. The CDR3 DNA follows: TGTGCCAGCAGTTACGGATTCAGGGGTGGCTACACCTTC. It encodes CASSYGFRGGYTF.

This clonotype was counted many times. This CDR3 is CASSQVAVQETQYF. Written as DNA, the CDR3 is TGTGCCAGCAGCCAAGTAGCGGTCCAAGAGACCCAGTACTTC. The V gene is TRBV3-1, the J gene TRBJ2-5, with TRBD2 as a possible D gene (6 bases). Looked up from germline, CDR1 is LGHDT and CDR2 is YNNKEL (reference sequence). Trimming shortened V by 1 base and J by 1 base, and 7 bases separated the two germline ends. The CDR3 runs 14 residues.

This clonotype was seen ten or more times. This chain joins TRBV12-3 or TRBV12-4 and TRBJ1-1; D call uncertain. The CDR3 has 15 amino acids. V shed 4 bases and J shed 1 base, with 13 bases lying between them. The CDR3 spells CASSSNGFANTEAFF. DNA of the CDR3: TGTGCCAGCAGTTCTAACGGGTTTGCGAACACTGAAGCTTTCTTT.

V and J are TRBV27 and TRBJ2-1, with D maybe TRBD2 (7 bases). Germline-derived CDR1 and CDR2 are MNHEY and SMNVEV (reference sequence). This CDR3 contains 13 residues. Trimming removed 8 bases at V and 2 bases at J, with 10 bases between. DNA of the CDR3: TGTGCCAGCCGGGGGGCCGCCTACAATGAGCAGTTCTTC. This sequence encodes CASRGAAYNEQFF.

This clonotype was seen repeatedly, ten times or more. This sequence joins TRBV5-1 and TRBJ2-5; D may be TRBD2 (6 bases). In germline, CDR1 is SGHRS, CDR2 YFSETQ. There are 13 residues in the CDR3. The ends were cut back, 4 bases at V and 5 bases at J, with 12 bases in the middle. CDR3: CASSPGDWETQYF. CDR3 nucleotides: TGCGCCAGCAGCCCTGGGGACTGGGAGACCCAGTACTTC.

This clonotype was counted at least ten times. The chain is built from TRBV7-9 and TRBJ2-1; 7 bases line up with TRBD2. The CDR3 covers 16 residues. The germline CDR1 and CDR2 sequences are SEHNR and FQNEAQ (reference sequence). Trimming cost V 5 bases and J 1 base; bases outside gene matches: 8. The DNA of the CDR3 is TGTGCCAGCAGCCGAGCGGGGCGCGGATCCTACAATGAGCAGTTCTTC. Residues: CASSRAGRGSYNEQFF.

This clonotype was detected many times. The CDR3: CASRESSGSPGELFF. CDR3 nucleotides: TGTGCCAGCAGGGAGTCTAGCGGGAGTCCCGGGGAGCTGTTTTTT. The J gene is TRBJ2-2, the V gene TRBV2; 10 positions agree with TRBD2. V trimming: 6 bases; J trimming: 6 bases; junction bases outside the gene matches: 7. The germline CDR1 and CDR2 sequences are SNHLY and FYNNEI. The CDR3 covers 15 residues.

This chain joins TRBV29-1 and TRBJ2-7; maybe TRBD1 (6 bases). The germline V gene has CDR1 SQVTM and CDR2 ANQGSEA. V was trimmed by 3 bases and J by 0 bases, leaving 9 bases between them. This CDR3 contains 13 residues. The CDR3, as DNA: TGCAGCGTTGAGATGGGGGCCTCCTACGAGCAGTACTTC. It codes for CSVEMGASYEQYF.